This T cell receptor (beta chain) was recorded in a study of T cell repertoires in cytomegalovirus infection. Broader study findings: Predominance within the ex vivo response was attributable to HLA-C-restricted CMV-specific TCR beta clonotypes.

TCRdb ran MiXCR on the reads and lists one entry per CDR3 protein. The sample records hundreds of thousands of distinct CDR3 sequences, about a third being singletons. Worth noting for this clonotype: No antigen is known for it.

V dropped 5 bases and J dropped 8 bases, with 23 bases sitting between them. Looked up from germline, CDR1 is SEHNR and CDR2 is FQNEAQ (reference sequence). CDR3 length: 16 amino acids. The chain has TRBV7-9 and TRBJ2-3, with D possibly TRBD2 on 6 matching bases. This receptor was obtained from a human donor in good health (CMV status not recorded). Some clones in this sample may be carry-over from other donors' samples. The material sequenced was cultured CD8+ T cells from PBMCs, taken from culture after CMV antigen stimulation. This chain's CDR3 is CASSPEWEEGASTQYF. CDR3 nucleotides: TGTGCCAGCAGCCCCGAGTGGGAGGAAGGGGCATCTACGCAGTATTTT.